A selection of T cell receptor beta chains follows, all from one sample in a study of T cells after yellow fever vaccination. TCRdb re-called the 5' RACE reads with MiXCR, one entry per CDR3 protein. The sample has a few hundred thousand distinct CDR3 sequences; around 4.1% are singletons. The sequenced sample was PBMCs, obtained 5 days after the yellow fever booster vaccination. The receptors stem from a young man who received the YFV17D yellow fever vaccine. The CDR3 runs from the conserved cysteine through the conserved F or W. A D gene is named only where the DNA matches it firmly. Only some rows state a clone size, as once, few, many or a class for expanded clones.

v_gene	j_gene	d_gene	abundance	CDR3aa	CDR3nt
TRBV15	TRBJ2-1	.	many	CATRATSSYNEQFF	TGTGCCACCAGGGCAACGAGCTCCTACAATGAGCAGTTCTTC
TRBV6-2/TRBV6-3	TRBJ2-4	TRBD1	few	CASSPVDRVVKNIQYF	TGTGCCAGCAGTCCCGTAGACAGGGTGGTCAAAAACATTCAGTACTTC
TRBV20-1	TRBJ2-7	.	many	CSAHRDYGLVQYF	TGCAGTGCGCACAGGGACTATGGATTAGTGCAGTACTTC
TRBV15	TRBJ2-6	.	.	CATSRGQVGRANVLTF	TGTGCCACCAGCAGAGGACAAGTGGGGAGGGCCAACGTCCTGACTTTC
TRBV20-1	TRBJ1-5	.	few	CSVSPGINQPQHF	TGCAGTGTATCCCCGGGTATCAACCAGCCCCAGCATTTT
TRBV19	TRBJ1-1	.	few	CASSILPRGSEAFF	TGTGCCAGTAGTATACTACCAAGGGGGTCTGAAGCTTTCTTT
TRBV5-6	TRBJ2-7	.	many	CASSYRDGSYEQYF	TGTGCCAGCAGCTACCGGGACGGCTCCTACGAGCAGTACTTC
TRBV20-1	TRBJ1-5	.	few	CSAAGTPSNQPQHF	TGCAGTGCAGCAGGGACACCTAGCAATCAGCCCCAGCATTTT
TRBV7-9	TRBJ1-5	TRBD1	few	CASSLGRTGGNNQPQHF	TGTGCCAGCAGCTTAGGGAGGACAGGGGGCAACAATCAGCCCCAGCATTTT
TRBV9	TRBJ2-1	.	many	CASSVGRGGPHNEQFF	TGTGCCAGCAGCGTAGGGAGGGGGGGGCCACACAATGAGCAGTTCTTC
TRBV4-3	TRBJ2-5	.	many	CASSQGPGVGVQETQYF	TGCGCCAGCAGCCAAGGACCAGGGGTAGGGGTCCAAGAGACCCAGTACTTC
TRBV20-1	TRBJ2-3	TRBD1	.	CSASRTGVLADTQYF	TGCAGTGCTTCCCGGACAGGGGTCCTCGCAGATACGCAGTATTTT
TRBV7-2	TRBJ2-3	.	.	CASKGGVHTDTQYF	TGTGCCAGCAAAGGGGGAGTCCACACAGATACGCAGTATTTT
TRBV3-1	TRBJ2-1	TRBD2	many	CASSQDIRETSEFYNEQFF	TGTGCCAGCAGCCAAGATATCAGGGAGACTAGCGAGTTCTACAATGAGCAGTTCTTC
TRBV20-1	TRBJ2-2	.	few	CSARALNTGELFF	TGCAGTGCTAGAGCTCTGAACACCGGGGAGCTGTTTTTT
TRBV5-5	TRBJ2-5	.	.	CASSFALPEETQYF	TGTGCCAGCAGCTTTGCGCTCCCTGAAGAGACCCAGTACTTC
TRBV7-9	TRBJ1-2	.	many	CASSLEAFGYTF	TGTGCCAGCAGCTTAGAGGCCTTTGGCTACACCTTC
TRBV29-1	TRBJ2-1	TRBD1	many	CSVWDRGRNWNEQFF	TGCAGCGTTTGGGACAGGGGGCGGAATTGGAATGAGCAGTTCTTC
TRBV10-3	TRBJ2-2	TRBD2	.	CAISVGTSGEGTGELFF	TGTGCCATCAGTGTTGGGACTAGCGGGGAAGGCACCGGGGAGCTGTTTTTT
TRBV6-6	TRBJ2-5	.	few	CASSYEDEIGRRERPQYF	TGTGCCAGCAGTTACGAGGACGAGATCGGGAGACGCGAACGCCCCCAGTACTTC
TRBV20-1	TRBJ1-2	.	few	CSAQYQGDGYTF	TGCAGTGCTCAATATCAGGGAGATGGCTACACCTTC
TRBV5-1	TRBJ1-2	.	.	CASSPPGLPYGYTF	TGCGCCAGCAGCCCCCCGGGACTCCCCTATGGCTACACCTTC